The 10 T cell receptor beta chains below were found in one sample sequenced in a study of blood T cells in healthy people across ages. Next came a second PCR, run for about 7 to 12 cycles, which used a sample-barcoded 5' primer along with a J-beta primer mix. TCRdb reprocessed the 5' RACE reads via MiXCR and lists one record per CDR3 protein. The table shows approximately 700,000 distinct CDR3 sequences, with 32% occurring only once. Specimen: blood. These receptors came from a woman at least 80 years old in good health.

This chain uses TRBV7-2 with TRBJ2-1; D call uncertain. This CDR3 spans 11 amino acids. V was clipped by 9 bases and J by 5 bases, with 8 bases between them. Germline assignment: CDR1 SGHTA and CDR2 FQGNSA. The CDR3: CASNKDNEQFF. For the CDR3, the DNA is TGTGCCAGTAACAAGGACAATGAGCAGTTCTTC. Drawing the rest from reference TRBV7-2 and TRBJ2-1, the complete variable domain is GAGVSQSPSNKVTEKGKDVELRCDPISGHTALYWYRQSLGQGLEFLIYFQGNSAPDKSGLPSDRFSAERTGGSVSTLTIQRTQQEDSAVYLCASNKDNEQFFGPGTRLTVL.

The chain couples TRBV5-1 to TRBJ2-1; no firm D call. Trimming cost V 6 bases and J 3 bases, with 13 bases left between them. The CDR3 is made up of 14 amino acids. CDR1 and CDR2 (germline): SGHRS, YFSETQ. The CDR3 spells CASTMAWSYNEQFF. CDR3 DNA: TGCGCCAGCACGATGGCGTGGAGCTACAATGAGCAGTTCTTC.

The rearrangement links TRBV3-1 to TRBJ1-1; 9 bases fit TRBD1. With V trimmed by 4 bases and J by 4 bases, 16 bases remained unmatched. The CDR3 extends over 18 amino acids. Looked up from germline, CDR1 is LGHDT and CDR2 is YNNKEL (reference sequence). This CDR3 reads CASSRPRSLDRGITEAFF. The CDR3 coding sequence is TGTGCCAGCAGCCGGCCCCGATCGTTAGACAGGGGGATCACTGAAGCTTTCTTT.

The V and J genes are TRBV3-1 and TRBJ2-4, with D possibly being TRBD1 (6 bases). The tail of the sequence fits TRBJ2-7 better, so the J call may be wrong. The CDR3 has 14 residues. The germline gives CDR1 LGHDT, CDR2 YNNKEL (reference sequence). CDR3 loop: CASSQGTAQDEQYF. For the CDR3, the DNA is TGTGCCAGCAGCCAAGGGACAGCCCAGGACGAGCAGTACTTC.

In this sample, this clonotype turned up many times. The chain has TRBV7-2 and TRBJ1-2; a weak D match, TRBD1 (6 bases). Germline loops: CDR1 SGHTA, CDR2 FQGNSA. Trimming took off 5 bases at V and 2 bases at J, with 15 bases between the two ends. The CDR3 runs 15 residues. The CDR3 nucleotides are TGTGCCAGCAGCACCCACAGGGCAGCGAACTATGGCTACACCTTC. This encodes CASSTHRAANYGYTF.

J is TRBJ2-7 and V is TRBV5-1; 8 bases agree with TRBD2. The CDR3 covers 18 residues. Trimming at V came to 4 bases and at J to 1 base, leaving 16 bases not matched to a gene. Germline V gene sequence: CDR1 SGHRS, CDR2 YFSETQ. Here the CDR3 reads CASSQGLATSGWSYEQYF. CDR3 sequence (DNA): TGCGCCAGCAGCCAAGGACTAGCAACGTCCGGATGGTCCTACGAGCAGTACTTC.

This clonotype was seen many times. The CDR3 reads CASSYSRAYEQYF. In DNA, the CDR3 is TGTGCCAGCAGTTACTCGCGAGCCTACGAGCAGTACTTC. This chain links TRBV6-6 with TRBJ2-7; D unclear. Germline lookup yields CDR1 MNHNY and CDR2 SVGAGI (reference sequence). The ends were cut back, 0 bases at V and 2 bases at J, with 5 bases in the middle. CDR3 length equals 13 residues.

The chain couples TRBV14 to TRBJ2-2; no clear D gene. Germline CDR1 is SGHDN and CDR2 is FVKESK. This CDR3 contains 12 residues. V was pared by 2 bases and J by 6 bases, with 4 bases between. The CDR3 DNA sequence: TGTGCCAGCAGCCAATTTGCCGGGGAGCTGTTTTTT. Its protein is CASSQFAGELFF. The full variable domain, rest sourced from reference TRBV14 and TRBJ2-2, is EAGVTQFPSHSVIEKGQTVTLRCDPISGHDNLYWYRRVMGKEIKFLLHFVKESKQDESGMPNNRFLAERTGGTYSTLKVQPAELEDSGVYFCASSQFAGELFFGEGSRLTVL.

This clonotype was detected ten times or more. The chain combines TRBV5-1 with TRBJ2-5; TRBD2 matches 13 bases. Germline CDR1 SGHRS, CDR2 YFSETQ. With V trimmed by 4 bases and J by 6 bases, 12 bases remained unmatched. CDR3 length: 17 residues. Written as DNA, the CDR3 is TGCGCCAGCAGCCCTACTAGCGGGGGGGCCTTGTGGAAGACCCAGTACTTC. This encodes CASSPTSGGALWKTQYF. Full variable domain (remainder filled in from reference TRBV5-1 and TRBJ2-5): KAGVTQTPRYLIKTRGQQVTLSCSPISGHRSVSWYQQTPGQGLQFLFEYFSETQRNKGNFPGRFSGRQFSNSRSEMNVSTLELGDSALYLCASSPTSGGALWKTQYFGPGTRLLVL.

As to this clonotype: This may arise from a read error, as a much more abundant clone is one base away. The CDR3, as DNA: TGTGTCAGCAGCCCGCGGGGGACTAGCGGGACAGATACGCAGTATTTT. The encoded protein is CVSSPRGTSGTDTQYF. The chain has TRBV3-1 and TRBJ2-3, with 12 nucleotides matching TRBD2. Germline V gives CDR1 LGHDT, CDR2 YNNKEL (reference sequence). CDR3 length: 16 residues.